The T cell receptor (beta chain) described here comes from a study of blood T cell repertoires in COVID-19. Overall study context: Nucleic acid was either cDNA or gDNA, and it came from T cells, B-cell-depleted T cells, or PBMCs.

Per the original data handling: Amplification from reference gene primers served as the basis for estimated nucleated cell counts. The data were produced by immunoSEQ multiplex PCR, yet TCRdb's version contains in-frame clones alone and is incomplete. D and trimming come from the DNA, and the V and J calls and clone size come from that table. The sample has 300,000 to 400,000 clones; around nine tenths are singletons. This clone was counted only a few times. Per germline, CDR1 KGHSH and CDR2 LQKENI. This CDR3 has 13 residues. V lost 0 bases, J lost 3 bases, and 6 bases lay in between. Across 24 US areas, participants ranged in age from about 18 to 90 years.

The chain joins TRBV18 to TRBJ2-7; weak D call: TRBD1 (5 bases). The specimen was PBMCs or T cells enriched from blood (not recorded which). The clonotype comes from a woman aged 30 to 39 who had been exposed to COVID-19. As DNA, the CDR3 is TGTGCCAGCTCACCACCCCAGGGCTACGAGCAGTACTTC. It encodes CASSPPQGYEQYF. The variable domain in full, with the rest retrieved from reference TRBV18 and TRBJ2-7, is NAGVMQNPRHLVRRRGQEARLRCSPMKGHSHVYWYRQLPEEGLKFMVYLQKENIIDESGMPKERFSAEFPKEGPSILRIQQVVRGDSAAYFCASSPPQGYEQYFGPGTRLTVT.